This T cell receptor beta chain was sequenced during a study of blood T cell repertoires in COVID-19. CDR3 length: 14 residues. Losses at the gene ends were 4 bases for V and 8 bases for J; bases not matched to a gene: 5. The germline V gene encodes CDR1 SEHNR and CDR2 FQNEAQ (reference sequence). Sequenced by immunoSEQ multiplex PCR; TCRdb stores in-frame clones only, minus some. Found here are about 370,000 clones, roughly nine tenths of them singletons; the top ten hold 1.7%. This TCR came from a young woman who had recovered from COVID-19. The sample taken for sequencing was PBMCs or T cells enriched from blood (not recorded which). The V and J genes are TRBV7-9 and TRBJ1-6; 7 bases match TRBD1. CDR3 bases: TGTGCCAGCAGCTCAGACAGGGTGGATTCACCCCTCCACTTT. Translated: CASSSDRVDSPLHF. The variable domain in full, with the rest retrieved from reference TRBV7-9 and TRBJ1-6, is DTGVSQNPRHKITKRGQNVTFRCDPISEHNRLYWYRQTLGQGPEFLTYFQNEAQLEKSRLLSDRFSAERPKGSFSTLEIQRTEQGDSAMYLCASSSDRVDSPLHFGNGTRLTVT.